The rows below give T cell receptor beta chains drawn from one sample of a study of shared clonotypes between healthy human individuals. The method was immunoSEQ multiplex PCR; TCRdb's version includes in-frame clones alone and lacks a portion of them. The table lists millions of clones, 85% to 95% of them singletons, with approximately 0.4% in the top ten. Source material: naive CD4+ T cells from PBMCs. All receptors derive from a young man in good health. Some clones in this sample may be carry-over from other donors' samples. CDR3s include the opening cysteine and the closing phenylalanine or tryptophan. A D gene is named only where the DNA matches it firmly. Size is omitted from some rows. Given values are once, few, many or a class for expanded clones.

D,size,J,V,CDR3,DNA
.,.,TRBJ2-1,TRBV5-5,CASSLAASSYNEQFF,TGTGCCAGCAGCTTAGCGGCAAGCTCCTACAATGAGCAGTTCTTC
TRBD2,.,TRBJ2-1,TRBV11-3,CASSLDHSSGTTYNEQFF,TGTGCCAGCAGCTTAGATCATTCTAGCGGGACCACCTACAATGAGCAGTTCTTC
TRBD1,.,TRBJ1-2,TRBV11-1,CASSPRFRGRDGYTF,TGTGCCAGCAGCCCACGGTTCAGGGGGCGCGATGGCTACACCTTC
.,.,TRBJ2-5,TRBV28,CASSFLVELYQETQYF,TGTGCCAGCAGTTTTCTTGTTGAATTGTACCAAGAGACCCAGTACTTC
.,.,TRBJ1-2,TRBV27,CVTGGGVPYGYTF,TGTGTAACTGGGGGAGGGGTTCCCTATGGCTACACCTTC
.,.,TRBJ2-7,TRBV6-5,CASSSGSPYEQYF,TGTGCCAGCAGTTCGGGCAGTCCATACGAGCAGTACTTC
.,.,TRBJ1-2,TRBV7-2,CASSLNTGTANYGYTF,TGTGCCAGCAGCCTAAATACAGGGACCGCTAACTATGGCTACACCTTC
TRBD1,.,TRBJ1-1,TRBV5-4,CASSTPGQGRTEAFF,TGTGCCAGCAGTACGCCCGGACAGGGACGTACTGAAGCTTTCTTT
TRBD1,.,TRBJ2-2,TRBV5-1,CASSLLTGGEDTGELFF,TGCGCCAGCAGCTTGTTAACAGGGGGCGAGGACACCGGGGAGCTGTTTTTT
.,.,TRBJ2-3,TRBV6-1,CATQARHSTDTQYF,TGTGCCACCCAGGCCAGACACAGCACAGATACGCAGTATTTT
.,.,TRBJ2-7,TRBV29-1,CSGGVDFYEQYF,TGCAGCGGTGGGGTGGACTTCTACGAGCAGTACTTC
TRBD2,.,TRBJ2-7,TRBV7-9,CASSLEVGVLAEIPYEQYF,TGTGCCAGCAGCTTAGAAGTCGGCGTACTAGCGGAGATACCCTACGAGCAGTACTTC
.,once,TRBJ2-5,TRBV28,CASSAVETQYF,TGTGCCAGCAGCGCCGTGGAGACCCAGTACTTC
.,.,TRBJ2-7,TRBV2,CASRGTWLDEQYF,TGTGCCAGCAGAGGGACGTGGCTCGACGAGCAGTACTTC
TRBD1,.,TRBJ1-5,TRBV18,CASSLRDREGTQPQHF,TGTGCCAGCTCACTACGCGACAGGGAGGGAACTCAGCCCCAGCATTTT
TRBD2,.,TRBJ2-3,TRBV14,CASSQLAGGNTDTQYF,TGTGCCAGCAGCCAACTAGCGGGAGGAAACACAGATACGCAGTATTTT
.,once,TRBJ1-3,TRBV25-1,CASSGAPLAGNTIYF,TGTGCCAGCAGTGGAGCGCCACTCGCTGGAAACACCATATATTTT
TRBD2,.,TRBJ2-2,TRBV7-2,CASSLGLAGAGELFF,TGTGCCAGCAGCCTAGGACTAGCGGGAGCTGGGGAGCTGTTTTTT
.,.,TRBJ2-7,TRBV2,CASTREMEYEQYF,TGTGCCAGCACCCGGGAAATGGAATACGAGCAGTACTTC
.,.,TRBJ2-7,TRBV19,CASSNAGYNGEQYF,TGTGCCAGTAGTAATGCGGGATACAATGGGGAGCAGTACTTC